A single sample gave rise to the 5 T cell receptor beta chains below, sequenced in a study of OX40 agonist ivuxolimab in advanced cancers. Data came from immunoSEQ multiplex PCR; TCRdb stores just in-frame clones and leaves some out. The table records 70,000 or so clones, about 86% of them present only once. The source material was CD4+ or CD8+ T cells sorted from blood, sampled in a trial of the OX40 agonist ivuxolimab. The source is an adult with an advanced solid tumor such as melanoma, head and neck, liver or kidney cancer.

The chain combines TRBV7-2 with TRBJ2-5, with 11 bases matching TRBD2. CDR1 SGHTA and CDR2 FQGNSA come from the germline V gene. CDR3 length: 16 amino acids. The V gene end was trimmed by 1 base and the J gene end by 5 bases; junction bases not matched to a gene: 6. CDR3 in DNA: TGTGCCAGCAGCTTAGTTAGCGGGGGGGCTGAGGAGACCCAGTACTTC. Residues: CASSLVSGGAEETQYF.

The CDR3 reads CASRPTGADTGELFF. CDR3 sequence (DNA): TGTGCCAGTAGACCCACAGGGGCGGACACCGGGGAGCTGTTTTTT. V is TRBV19 and J is TRBJ2-2; 7 positions match TRBD1. The CDR3 spans 15 residues. J was trimmed by 3 bases and V by 6 bases; bases with no gene match: 7. The V gene's germline CDR1 is LNHDA and CDR2 SQIVND (reference sequence).

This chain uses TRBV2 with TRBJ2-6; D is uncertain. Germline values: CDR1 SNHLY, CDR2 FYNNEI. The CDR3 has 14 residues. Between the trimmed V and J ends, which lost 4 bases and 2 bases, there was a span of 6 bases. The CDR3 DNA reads TGTGCCAGCAGTGTCAGAACTGGGGCCAACGTCCTGACTTTC. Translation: CASSVRTGANVLTF.

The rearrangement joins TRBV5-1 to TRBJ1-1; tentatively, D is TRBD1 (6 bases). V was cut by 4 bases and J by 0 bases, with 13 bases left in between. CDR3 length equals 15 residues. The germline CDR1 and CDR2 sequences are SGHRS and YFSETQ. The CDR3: CASSPQGHVNTEAFF. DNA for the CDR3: TGCGCCAGCAGCCCCCAGGGACACGTGAACACTGAAGCTTTCTTT. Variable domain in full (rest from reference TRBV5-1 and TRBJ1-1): KAGVTQTPRYLIKTRGQQVTLSCSPISGHRSVSWYQQTPGQGLQFLFEYFSETQRNKGNFPGRFSGRQFSNSRSEMNVSTLELGDSALYLCASSPQGHVNTEAFFGQGTRLTVV.

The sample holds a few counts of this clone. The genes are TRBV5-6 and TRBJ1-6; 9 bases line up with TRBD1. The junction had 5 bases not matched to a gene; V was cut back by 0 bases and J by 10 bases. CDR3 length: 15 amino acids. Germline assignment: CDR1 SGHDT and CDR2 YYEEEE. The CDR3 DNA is TGTGCCAGCAGCTTGGACAGGGGGCGAGGATCACCCCTCCACTTT. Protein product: CASSLDRGRGSPLHF.